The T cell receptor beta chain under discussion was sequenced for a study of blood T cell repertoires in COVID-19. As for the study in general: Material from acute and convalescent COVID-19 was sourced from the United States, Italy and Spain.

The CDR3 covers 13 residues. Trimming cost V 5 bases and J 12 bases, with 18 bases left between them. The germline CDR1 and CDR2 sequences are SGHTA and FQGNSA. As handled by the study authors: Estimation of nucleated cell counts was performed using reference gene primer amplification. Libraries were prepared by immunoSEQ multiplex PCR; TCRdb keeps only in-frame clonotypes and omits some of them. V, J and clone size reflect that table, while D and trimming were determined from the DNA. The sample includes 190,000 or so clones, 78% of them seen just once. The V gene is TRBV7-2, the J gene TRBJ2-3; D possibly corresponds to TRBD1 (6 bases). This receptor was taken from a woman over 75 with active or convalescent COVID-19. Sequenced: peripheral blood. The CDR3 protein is CASSTRSRDKQYF. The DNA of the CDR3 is TGTGCCAGCAGCACTCGCAGCCGGGACAAACAGTATTTT.